This T cell receptor beta chain comes out of a study of cytomegalovirus exposure and HLA in healthy donors. Overall study: Genotyping of hundreds of donors showed that about 84% belonged to the Caucasian-associated ancestry cluster.

Notes on this clone: The antigen is unknown.

Study-wide points: Rarity marked most TCR sequences, yet some public TCRs occurred in many donors.

Germline values: CDR1 SGHRS, CDR2 YFSETQ. The CDR3 sequence is 12 residues long. The V end was cut by 4 bases, the J end by 0 bases, with 4 bases between. The study ran its PCR with 60 Vbeta and 13 Jbeta primers. TCRdb's table, derived via immunoSEQ multiplex PCR, lists solely in-frame clones and lacks some. Found here are 150,000 to 200,000 clones, 80% to 85% of them singletons; the top ten hold less than 1.1%. This chain joins TRBV5-1 and TRBJ2-5; D remains ambiguous. The sequence came from a woman aged 35 to 49 in good health and CMV-seronegative. The specimen was PBMCs. For the CDR3, the DNA is TGCGCCAGCAGCCTAAACCAAGAGACCCAGTACTTC. It specifies CASSLNQETQYF. Supplemented by reference TRBV5-1 and TRBJ2-5, the full variable domain reads KAGVTQTPRYLIKTRGQQVTLSCSPISGHRSVSWYQQTPGQGLQFLFEYFSETQRNKGNFPGRFSGRQFSNSRSEMNVSTLELGDSALYLCASSLNQETQYFGPGTRLLVL.